The clone carrying this T cell receptor (beta chain) appeared a single time. Trimming took 4 bases from V and 6 from J; bases not matched to a gene: 18. The germline V gene has CDR1 SGHTA and CDR2 FQGNSA. The CDR3 runs to 19 residues. The source of the sample is a study of blood T cell repertoires in COVID-19. Across the whole study: The United States, Italy and Spain provided the acute and convalescent COVID-19 samples. PBMCs, B-cell-depleted T cells, or T cells provided the cDNA or gDNA that made up the material.

Clones were read by immunoSEQ multiplex PCR, and TCRdb kept only the in-frame ones, dropping some. The repertoire includes around 300,000 clones, approximately 90% of them detected once, and 3% sits in the top ten. The sample consisted of peripheral blood. This TCR was sampled from a woman aged 30 to 39 with active or convalescent COVID-19. The chain combines TRBV7-2 with TRBJ1-5; 10 nucleotides align to TRBD1. The CDR3 coding sequence is TGTGCCAGCAGCTCCAGGTACCACTCGGTGGACAGGGGGACTCAGCCCCAGCATTTT. Its translation is CASSSRYHSVDRGTQPQHF.